These 30 T cell receptor beta chains were sequenced from one sample in a study of spatial heterogeneity in lung cancer. The antigens for these receptors are not known. TCRdb passed the 5' RACE reads through MiXCR, listing each CDR3 protein once. The sample holds fewer than 15,000 distinct CDR3 sequences; 5.6% are singletons and the top ten take over 8.5%. The study's findings and limits: Higher tumor mutation counts went along with higher counts of expanded intratumoral alpha and beta TCRs.

The time point denotes: sample taken at primary tumor resection. Specimen: lung tumor tissue, collected at surgery. These receptors came from a female donor with early-stage non-small cell lung cancer.

Many counts were recorded for this clonotype. As an off-target read in a library built for alpha chains, this beta chain has a frequency of little significance. The V call is TRBV10-3, the J call TRBJ1-6; D is uncertain. V lost 4 bases, J lost 4 bases, and 8 bases lay in between. This CDR3 contains 14 residues. Germline CDR1 is ENHRY and CDR2 is SYGVKD. The CDR3 loop reads CAISGLQYNSPLHF. As DNA, the CDR3 is TGTGCCATCAGTGGGTTACAGTATAATTCACCCCTCCACTTT.

This clonotype was seen many times. This beta chain lies outside the target of a library built for alpha chains; its clone size means little. The V and J genes are TRBV10-3 and TRBJ2-2; no reliable D call. Germline values: CDR1 ENHRY, CDR2 SYGVKD. The CDR3 sequence is 14 residues long. V lost 4 bases, J lost 8 bases, and 14 bases lay in between. CDR3 DNA sequence: TGTGCCATCAGTGCCGTTCCCGGGTCGGGGGAGCTGTTTTTT. Residues: CAISAVPGSGELFF.

This clonotype was recorded at least ten times. This beta chain is an off-target read within a library intended for alpha chains, so its frequency means little. The chain employs TRBV2 and TRBJ2-7; 7 nucleotides line up with TRBD2. The CDR3 is 13 amino acids. V gave up 3 bases and J gave up 3 bases; unmatched junction bases: 2. Germline V CDR1 and CDR2: SNHLY, FYNNEI. CDR3 sequence reads: CASSEGGYYEQYF. The CDR3 DNA reads TGTGCCAGCAGTGAGGGGGGGTACTACGAGCAGTACTTC.

This clonotype was detected many times. Being off target in a library aimed at alpha chains, this beta chain has a size of little meaning. The J gene is TRBJ2-1, the V gene TRBV14; D is perhaps TRBD2 (6 bases). With 4 bases removed from V and 0 bases from J, the gap between germline ends came to 22 bases. The CDR3 has 19 residues. Germline values: CDR1 SGHDN, CDR2 FVKESK. For the CDR3, the DNA is TGTGCCAGCAGCCCCTTGGTCGGAGGGAACCCTCGCTCCTACAATGAGCAGTTCTTC. It is translated as CASSPLVGGNPRSYNEQFF.

With regard to this clonotype: This could be a read error, since a much larger clone is one nucleotide away. Within a library made for alpha chains, this beta chain is off target, and its count is uninformative. The chain is built from TRBV11-2 and TRBJ2-1; D unresolved. There are 15 residues in the CDR3. Germline V lookup: CDR1 SGHAT, CDR2 FQNNGV. The CDR3 DNA reads as TGTGCCAGCAGAGATCCCGGACGGCGGATCAATGAGAAGTTCTTC. Residues: CASRDPGRRINEKFF.

This clonotype was counted many times. The size of this beta chain means little, since it is a stray read in a library made for alpha chains. The chain couples TRBV20-1 to TRBJ1-2; TRBD1 matches at 7 bases. Germline V gene sequence: CDR1 DFQATT, CDR2 SNEGSKA (reference sequence). The CDR3 runs to 15 residues. With 3 bases clipped from V and 14 bases from J, the junction kept 21 bases outside the gene matches. The CDR3 reads CSASAAGRDRASYTF. The CDR3 bases are TGCAGTGCTAGTGCTGCGGGCAGGGACAGAGCTTCTTATACCTTC.

This clonotype has a count of ten or more. This beta chain is an off-target read within a library intended for alpha chains, so its frequency means little. The chain employs TRBV4-1 and TRBJ1-1; D unclear. Trimming left V 0 bases short and J 3 bases short, with 11 bases between. The germline V gene has CDR1 MGHRA and CDR2 YSYEKL. The CDR3 contains 15 residues. This CDR3 is CASSQDRRAHTEAFF. The CDR3 DNA sequence: TGCGCCAGCAGCCAAGATCGCCGGGCCCACACTGAAGCTTTCTTT.

This clonotype was recorded many times. This beta chain came through as a stray read in a library set up for alpha chains, and its size says little. This chain connects TRBV20-1 to TRBJ2-7; perhaps TRBD1 as D (6 bases). The V and J ends lost 6 bases and 2 bases respectively, with 11 bases between them. Looked up from germline, CDR1 is DFQATT and CDR2 is SNEGSKA (reference sequence). This CDR3 has 12 amino acids. For the CDR3, the DNA is TGCAGTGCCAGCGGACAGACCTACGAGCAGTACTTC. Translated, it gives CSASGQTYEQYF.

This clonotype appeared many times. This beta chain is off target for a library built for alpha chains, so its abundance means little. This rearrangement joins TRBV25-1 to TRBJ1-4; no clear D gene. V was cut by 4 bases and J by 5 bases, with 17 bases left in between. This CDR3 contains 16 residues. Germline loops: CDR1 MGHDK, CDR2 SYGVNS. Written as DNA, the CDR3 is TGTGCCAGCAGTGCCCCGGTGTGGCTGGGGAATGAAAAACTGTTTTTT. Protein: CASSAPVWLGNEKLFF.

This clonotype was seen many times. This beta chain appears as a stray read in a library generated for alpha chains; its size is not informative. The chain uses TRBV7-3 and TRBJ2-3; D gene ambiguous. The CDR3 length is 15 residues. CDR1 and CDR2 from the germline V gene are SGHTA and FQGTGA. V lost 2 bases and J lost 2, with 11 bases in between. The CDR3 DNA is TGTGCCAGCAGCTTATATCCCCGCCACACAGATACGCAGTATTTT. Translated: CASSLYPRHTDTQYF. Supplemented by reference TRBV7-3 and TRBJ2-3, the full variable domain reads GAGVSQTPSNKVTEKGKYVELRCDPISGHTALYWYRQSLGQGPEFLIYFQGTGAADDSGLPNDRFFAVRPEGSVSTLKIQRTERGDSAVYLCASSLYPRHTDTQYFGPGTRLTVL.

This clonotype was detected ten times or more. The size of this beta chain means little, since it is a stray read in a library made for alpha chains. The chain couples TRBV30 to TRBJ1-2, with D tentatively TRBD1 (5 bases). Germline loops: CDR1 GTSNPN, CDR2 SVGIG (reference sequence). V lost 5 bases and J lost 2, with 18 bases in between. This CDR3 spans 15 amino acids. Here the CDR3 reads CAWRGGRRENYGYTF. CDR3 nucleotides: TGTGCCTGGCGGGGGGGGAGAAGGGAAAACTATGGCTACACCTTC. Looking up the rest from reference TRBV30 and TRBJ1-2 gives the full variable domain: SQTIHQWPATLVQPVGSPLSLECTVEGTSNPNLYWYRQAAGRGLQLLFYSVGIGQISSEVPQNLSASRPQDRQFILSSKKLLLSDSGFYLCAWRGGRRENYGYTFGSGTRLTVV.

In this sample, this clonotype turned up many times. This beta chain is an unintended read in a library built for alpha chains; its size means little. The V gene is TRBV9, the J gene TRBJ2-3; D may match TRBD1 or TRBD2 (6 bases each). CDR1 and CDR2 (germline): SGDLS, YYNGEE. V lost 0 bases and J lost 6, with 14 bases in between. The CDR3 runs 15 residues. CDR3 DNA sequence: TGTGCCAGCAGCGTAGCGGGGGCGCCTTGGGATACGCAGTATTTT. It yields the protein CASSVAGAPWDTQYF.

This clonotype was recorded at least ten times. Since it is a stray read in a library aimed at alpha chains, this beta chain has a size that is not meaningful. The rearrangement uses TRBV27 and TRBJ2-7; D is unresolved. Trimming took 3 bases from V and 0 from J, leaving 12 bases between them. CDR1 is MNHEY, CDR2 SMNVEV, per germline (reference sequence). CDR3 length: 15 residues. CDR3: CASSFRLLSSYEQYF. The CDR3 DNA follows: TGTGCCAGCAGTTTTAGACTCTTGAGCTCCTACGAGCAGTACTTC.

This clonotype has ten or more counts. This beta chain is a stray sequence in a library constructed for alpha chains; its clone size is not meaningful. The chain couples TRBV18 to TRBJ2-5, with 11 bases that match TRBD2. The CDR3 contains 15 residues. V lost 1 base, J lost 2 bases, and 0 bases stayed unmatched. Germline CDR1 KGHSH, CDR2 LQKENI. The CDR3: CASSPRLAGQETQYF. The CDR3 bases are TGTGCCAGCTCACCACGACTAGCGGGGCAAGAGACCCAGTACTTC.

This clonotype was picked up many times. This beta chain lies outside the target of a library built for alpha chains; its clone size means little. The V gene is TRBV14, the J gene TRBJ1-2; D not resolved. The germline V gene encodes CDR1 SGHDN and CDR2 FVKESK. CDR3 length: 13 residues. Deletions cut 1 base from V and 8 bases from J, with 11 bases between. CDR3 sequence reads: CASSQGSGYGYTF. CDR3 coding DNA: TGTGCCAGCAGCCAAGGATCCGGGTACGGCTACACCTTC.

In its sample, this clonotype was seen many times. The size of this beta chain means little, since it is a stray read in a library made for alpha chains. The chain has TRBV6-6 and TRBJ2-5; 9 bases are shared with TRBD1. J gave up 13 bases and V 0 bases, and 9 bases lay outside the gene matches. Looked up from germline, CDR1 is MNHNY and CDR2 is SVGAGI (reference sequence). This CDR3 has 14 residues. The CDR3 DNA reads TGTGCCAGCAGTTACTCTCCGGGACAGGGTACCGGGTACTTC. Translation gives CASSYSPGQGTGYF.

This clonotype was seen ten or more times. A library made for alpha chains picked up this beta chain off target, so its size means little. The V and J genes are TRBV2 and TRBJ1-2, with TRBD1 as a possible D gene (6 bases). Per the germline V gene, CDR1 is SNHLY and CDR2 is FYNNEI. Trimming pared 5 bases from V and 5 bases from J, leaving 12 bases between. The length of the CDR3 is 13 residues. In DNA form, the CDR3 reads TGTGCCAGCAGTAACAGGGTCTGGTATGGCTACACCTTC. This translates into CASSNRVWYGYTF.

This clonotype is medium-sized within its sample. Since it is a stray read in a library aimed at alpha chains, this beta chain has a size that is not meaningful. The V gene is TRBV2, the J gene TRBJ2-7; D call uncertain. The V gene lost 2 bases and the J gene lost 3 bases, with 5 bases spanning the gap. The CDR3 contains 12 residues. Germline V CDR1 and CDR2: SNHLY, FYNNEI. The CDR3 nucleotides are TGTGCCAGCAGTGAACAGGTCTACGAGCAGTACTTC. It is translated as CASSEQVYEQYF.

This clonotype was found many times. This beta chain appears as a stray read in a library generated for alpha chains; its size is not informative. The rearrangement links TRBV18 to TRBJ1-2; no clear D. Trimming stripped 0 bases from V and 2 bases from J, with 10 bases between. The CDR3 is made up of 15 amino acids. CDR1 KGHSH and CDR2 LQKENI come from the germline V gene. Written as DNA, the CDR3 is TGTGCCAGCTCACCACCAGGGAGAGGCAACTATGGCTACACCTTC. Protein product: CASSPPGRGNYGYTF. The variable domain in full, completed from reference TRBV18 and TRBJ1-2, reads NAGVMQNPRHLVRRRGQEARLRCSPMKGHSHVYWYRQLPEEGLKFMVYLQKENIIDESGMPKERFSAEFPKEGPSILRIQQVVRGDSAAYFCASSPPGRGNYGYTFGSGTRLTVV.

To note about this clonotype: Within a library made for alpha chains, this beta chain is off target, and its count is uninformative. The V and J genes are TRBV14 and TRBJ2-3, with D tentatively TRBD1 or TRBD2 (5 bases each). Germline V gene sequence: CDR1 SGHDN, CDR2 FVKESK. V lost 1 base to trimming and J lost 2 bases, with 19 bases between them. The CDR3 contains 18 residues. The CDR3 region has the DNA TGTGCCAGCAGCCAAGGCGAGCCAGGGCTTGGGACCACAGATACGCAGTATTTT. This encodes CASSQGEPGLGTTDTQYF.

There are many counts of this clonotype. The library was built for alpha chains, so this beta chain is an off-target read and its size means little. This chain connects TRBV2 to TRBJ1-6; 8 nucleotides agree with TRBD1. CDR3 length: 15 residues. After removal of 5 bases from V and 10 bases from J, the junction contained 10 bases not matched to a gene. CDR1 SNHLY and CDR2 FYNNEI come from the germline V gene. Written as DNA, the CDR3 is TGTGCCAGCAGTACCGGACAGGGAAGAGGCTCACCCCTCCACTTT. As protein: CASSTGQGRGSPLHF.

This clonotype was recorded at least ten times. This beta chain is a stray read from a library made for alpha chains; its abundance is not meaningful. This chain uses TRBV20-1 with TRBJ2-7, with no clear D. Trimming took off 3 bases at V and 3 bases at J, with 18 bases between the two ends. The germline CDR1 and CDR2 sequences are DFQATT and SNEGSKA (reference sequence). The CDR3 is 15 amino acids. This CDR3 reads CSARGWKDGHYEQYF. DNA of the CDR3: TGCAGTGCTAGGGGGTGGAAGGACGGCCACTACGAGCAGTACTTC.

This clonotype was seen at least ten times. This beta chain came through as a stray read in a library set up for alpha chains, and its size says little. The chain combines TRBV18 with TRBJ2-5, with D perhaps being TRBD1 or TRBD2 (5 bases each). Trimming took 3 bases from V and 3 from J, leaving 14 bases between them. The CDR3 spans 15 residues. CDR1 is KGHSH, CDR2 LQKENI, per germline. The CDR3 spells CASSPLRGWEETQYF. The CDR3 nucleotides read TGTGCCAGCTCACCCCTTCGGGGCTGGGAAGAGACCCAGTACTTC.

There are many counts of this clonotype. This beta chain is an off-target read within a library intended for alpha chains, so its frequency means little. This chain connects TRBV28 to TRBJ1-2, with TRBD1 as a possible D gene (5 bases). CDR3 length: 14 residues. The V and J ends lost 6 bases and 4 bases respectively, with 15 bases between them. CDR1 is MDHEN, CDR2 SYDVKM, per germline. The CDR3 nucleotides read TGTGCCAGCAGGAAAACAGGAGGGATCTATGGCTACACCTTC. As protein: CASRKTGGIYGYTF.

The sample holds many counts of this clonotype. This beta chain is an off-target read within a library intended for alpha chains, so its frequency means little. The chain employs TRBV4-1 and TRBJ1-2; no clear D. In germline, CDR1 is MGHRA, CDR2 YSYEKL. This CDR3 has 16 residues. V dropped 4 bases and J dropped 4 bases, with 19 bases sitting between them. DNA for the CDR3: TGCGCCAGCAGCCCATTAACCGACCGGGTAGTCTATGGCTACACCTTC. Translation gives CASSPLTDRVVYGYTF.

This clonotype was recorded many times. A library prepared for alpha chains yielded this beta chain as an off-target read; its size is of little meaning. The J gene is TRBJ2-7, the V gene TRBV3-1; tentatively, D is TRBD1 (5 bases). Per germline, CDR1 LGHDT and CDR2 YNNKEL (reference sequence). With 0 bases removed from V and 2 bases from J, the gap between germline ends came to 17 bases. The CDR3 loop spans 17 amino acids. CDR3 nucleotides: TGTGCCAGCAGCCAAGATATGGGGCGGTGGGCCGCCTACGAGCAGTACTTC. It is translated as CASSQDMGRWAAYEQYF.

This clonotype has ten or more counts. The library was designed around alpha chains, so this beta chain is a stray read whose abundance carries little weight. The CDR3 nucleotides are TGTGCCAGCAGCTCCCCTGGGACAGCTGAAGCTTTCTTT. Its protein is CASSSPGTAEAFF. The genes are TRBV12-3 or TRBV12-4 and TRBJ1-1; 7 positions match TRBD1. Unmatched junction bases numbered 7, after V lost 6 bases and J lost 6 bases. The CDR3 is 13 amino acids.

In this sample, this clonotype turned up many times. For a library built for alpha chains, this beta chain is a stray read; little rests on its size. The chain links TRBV7-2 to TRBJ1-3; D gene uncertain. Per the germline V gene, CDR1 is SGHTA and CDR2 is FQGNSA. Trimming pared 2 bases from V and 1 base from J, leaving 3 bases between. The CDR3 runs 13 residues. DNA of the CDR3: TGTGCCAGCAGCTTAAAATCTGGAAACACCATATATTTT. Translation: CASSLKSGNTIYF.

In this sample, this clonotype turned up many times. This beta chain appears as a stray read in a library generated for alpha chains; its size is not informative. The J gene is TRBJ1-6, the V gene TRBV3-1; D unclear. The germline V gene has CDR1 LGHDT and CDR2 YNNKEL (reference sequence). The length of the CDR3 is 12 residues. V was shortened by 3 bases and J by 11 bases, with 8 bases between the two germline ends. As DNA, the CDR3 is TGTGCCAGCAGCCATACCGGGACACCCCTCCACTTT. This sequence encodes CASSHTGTPLHF. Combining the CDR3 with reference TRBV3-1 and TRBJ1-6 gives the whole variable domain DTAVSQTPKYLVTQMGNDKSIKCEQNLGHDTMYWYKQDSKKFLKIMFSYNNKELIINETVPNRFSPKSPDKAHLNLHINSLELGDSAVYFCASSHTGTPLHFGNGTRLTVT.

This clonotype was seen at least ten times. This beta chain was picked up by a library intended for alpha chains and is off target, so its count carries little meaning. V gene TRBV6-7 combines with J gene TRBJ2-7; D is possibly TRBD2 (5 bases). TRBV6-7 is an ORF, and what it does is uncertain. Between the trimmed V and J ends, which lost 0 bases and 2 bases, there was a span of 14 bases. The CDR3 has 16 amino acids. In DNA form, the CDR3 reads TGTGCCAGCAGTTACTCACCGGGATCCCAAACCTACGAGCAGTACTTC. It yields the protein CASSYSPGSQTYEQYF.